Each of the 25 T cell receptor beta chains below was sequenced from the same sample in a study of blood T cell repertoires in COVID-19. Method: immunoSEQ multiplex PCR; TCRdb's copy keeps in-frame clones and lacks some. The sample holds around 250,000 clones; approximately 85% are singletons and the top ten take 1.9%. The sample comprised PBMCs or T cells enriched from blood (not recorded which). These receptors all stem from a woman aged 50 to 60 who had recovered from COVID-19.

The CDR3 DNA sequence: TGTGCCAGCTCACCACCTAGCCCGGCGAATTCACCCCTCCACTTT. This translates into CASSPPSPANSPLHF. This rearrangement joins TRBV18 to TRBJ1-6; D remains ambiguous. Trimming left V 0 bases short and J 7 bases short, with 10 bases between. Germline assignment: CDR1 KGHSH and CDR2 LQKENI. The CDR3 has 15 residues.

The chain has TRBV3-1 (or the pseudogene TRBV3-2) and TRBJ2-5; D unresolved. The V end lost 3 bases, the J end lost 4 bases, and 6 bases lay between the germline ends. Germline loops: CDR1 LGHDT, CDR2 YNNKEL (reference sequence). The CDR3 consists of 12 residues. The CDR3 loop is CASSQRGETQYF. The CDR3 bases are TGTGCCAGCAGCCAGAGAGGAGAGACCCAGTACTTC.

The chain couples TRBV5-1 to TRBJ2-7; a weak D match, TRBD2 (5 bases). Trimming left V 1 base short and J 5 bases short, with 16 bases between. Germline V lookup: CDR1 SGHRS, CDR2 YFSETQ. This CDR3 contains 15 residues. The CDR3 sequence is CASSLSTSGFHEQYF. The CDR3 DNA sequence: TGCGCCAGCAGCTTGTCAACTAGTGGGTTTCACGAGCAGTACTTC. The full variable domain, its missing parts supplied by reference TRBV5-1 and TRBJ2-7, is KAGVTQTPRYLIKTRGQQVTLSCSPISGHRSVSWYQQTPGQGLQFLFEYFSETQRNKGNFPGRFSGRQFSNSRSEMNVSTLELGDSALYLCASSLSTSGFHEQYFGPGTRLTVT.

This clone showed up just a few times. The chain has TRBV7-9 and TRBJ1-2; 8 bases line up with TRBD1. V was clipped by 2 bases and J by 3 bases; unmatched bases: 5. Germline CDR1 and CDR2: SEHNR and FQNEAQ (reference sequence). The CDR3 length is 15 residues. CDR3 region: CASSLLGQGDYGYTF. For the CDR3, the DNA is TGTGCCAGCAGCTTACTAGGACAGGGAGACTATGGCTACACCTTC.

This sequence joins TRBV5-1 and TRBJ2-1, with a tentative D call TRBD1 (6 bases). CDR3 size: 16 residues. Looked up from germline, CDR1 is SGHRS and CDR2 is YFSETQ. V lost 4 bases to trimming and J lost 1 base, with 15 bases between them. The CDR3 loop reads CASSGGESGSYNEQFF. For the CDR3, the DNA is TGCGCCAGCAGCGGGGGCGAATCCGGGTCCTACAATGAGCAGTTCTTC.

The chain has TRBV6-1 and TRBJ2-3; TRBD1 might be the D (5 bases). CDR3 length: 17 amino acids. CDR1 is MNHNS and CDR2 is SASEGT in the germline V gene. Trimming removed 0 bases from V and 2 bases from J, with 15 bases in between. The CDR3 region is CASSEALHRTTTDTQYF. Written as DNA, the CDR3 is TGTGCCAGCAGTGAAGCGCTACACAGGACGACCACAGATACGCAGTATTTT.

This clone was recorded only once. The chain uses TRBV19 and TRBJ2-6; TRBD1 is a possible D gene (6 bases). The CDR3 covers 16 residues. Germline V gene sequence: CDR1 LNHDA, CDR2 SQIVND (reference sequence). Trimming removed 5 bases from V and 4 bases from J, with 15 bases in between. The CDR3 reads CASSSYPGVGANVLTF. The CDR3 DNA sequence: TGTGCCAGTAGTTCGTACCCAGGGGTCGGGGCCAACGTCCTGACTTTC.

V gene TRBV5-1 combines with J gene TRBJ2-3; 10 nucleotides agree with TRBD1. The CDR3 covers 16 residues. Germline assignment: CDR1 SGHRS and CDR2 YFSETQ. V lost 2 bases to trimming and J lost 6 bases; unmatched junction nucleotides: 9. The CDR3 nucleotides are TGCGCCAGCAGCTTCTCTGGACAGGGGGTTGCGGATACGCAGTATTTT. It encodes CASSFSGQGVADTQYF.

The CDR3 bases are TGTGCCAGCAGCCAAGCTGGTCCCAGGGTAGGGGAGCTGTTTTTT. It yields the protein CASSQAGPRVGELFF. V usage is TRBV3-1 (or the pseudogene TRBV3-2) and J usage is TRBJ2-2, with a possible D match to TRBD1 (5 bases). Trimming pared 1 base from V and 8 bases from J, leaving 14 bases between. This CDR3 has 15 residues. Germline CDR1 is LGHDT and CDR2 is YNNKEL (reference sequence).

A single count supports this clone. The chain combines TRBV11-2 with TRBJ2-7; TRBD1 aligns across 8 bases. V lost 5 bases and J lost 2; bases outside the gene matches: 14. The CDR3 covers 17 residues. Germline assignment: CDR1 SGHAT and CDR2 FQNNGV. The CDR3 bases are TGTGCCAGCAGCACGCGCTGGGACAGGATGGGCCCCTACGAGCAGTACTTC. Translation: CASSTRWDRMGPYEQYF.

CDR3 protein: CASSTYSGTSYEQYF. The DNA for the CDR3 is TGCGCCAGCAGCACATATAGCGGGACCTCCTACGAGCAGTACTTC. This chain connects TRBV5-1 to TRBJ2-7; TRBD2 aligns across 8 bases. The CDR3 contains 15 residues. CDR1 is SGHRS, CDR2 YFSETQ, per germline. J lost 0 bases, V lost 4 bases, and 6 bases had no gene match. Looking up the rest from reference TRBV5-1 and TRBJ2-7 gives the full variable domain: KAGVTQTPRYLIKTRGQQVTLSCSPISGHRSVSWYQQTPGQGLQFLFEYFSETQRNKGNFPGRFSGRQFSNSRSEMNVSTLELGDSALYLCASSTYSGTSYEQYFGPGTRLTVT.

The genes are TRBV6-5 and TRBJ2-7; 7 bases map to TRBD1. There are 15 residues in the CDR3. Germline CDR1 and CDR2: MNHEY and SVGAGI. V shed 6 bases, J shed 7 bases, and the junction held 15 bases outside the gene matches. This CDR3 is CASSPPGTDPSEQYF. Written as DNA, the CDR3 is TGTGCCAGCAGCCCCCCCGGGACAGACCCCTCTGAGCAGTACTTC.

V is TRBV23-1 and J is TRBJ2-7; D gene unclear. TRBV23-1 is filed as an ORF, its function uncertain. The CDR3 covers 12 residues. V gave up 4 bases and J gave up 3 bases, with 7 bases separating them. The CDR3 spells CASSPVVYEQYF. The CDR3 nucleotides are TGCGCCAGCAGTCCGGTCGTCTACGAGCAGTACTTC.

The chain combines TRBV6-5 with TRBJ1-2; possibly TRBD1 for D (6 bases). The V end lost 7 bases, the J end lost 4 bases, and 13 bases lay between the germline ends. The germline CDR1 and CDR2 sequences are MNHEY and SVGAGI. The CDR3 is made up of 13 amino acids. The CDR3 DNA is TGTGCCAGCATTCTACAGGGCCGCTATGGCTACACCTTC. Amino acid sequence: CASILQGRYGYTF.

The chain uses TRBV7-6 and TRBJ2-7; D uncertain. V lost 1 base and J lost 5, with 12 bases in between. Germline values: CDR1 SGHVS, CDR2 FNYEAQ. The CDR3 length is 14 residues. The CDR3 protein is CASSLVEYSDEQYF. The DNA of the CDR3 is TGTGCCAGCAGCTTAGTAGAGTATTCGGACGAGCAGTACTTC.

The chain employs TRBV6-5 and TRBJ2-3, with D unclear. The CDR3 length is 15 residues. The ends were cut back, 6 bases at V and 1 base at J, with 14 bases in the middle. The germline CDR1 and CDR2 sequences are MNHEY and SVGAGI. The CDR3 spells CASRFTSAGTDTQYF. The CDR3 DNA reads TGTGCCAGCAGATTTACCTCGGCGGGCACAGATACGCAGTATTTT.

This chain uses TRBV27 with TRBJ2-2; 14 bases are shared with TRBD2. The V gene's germline CDR1 is MNHEY and CDR2 SMNVEV (reference sequence). With 6 bases clipped from V and 7 bases from J, the junction kept 7 bases outside the gene matches. The CDR3 is 16 amino acids. The CDR3 is CASRASGTSGSGELFF. The DNA for the CDR3 is TGTGCCAGCAGAGCGTCCGGGACTAGCGGGAGCGGGGAGCTGTTTTTT.

The chain has TRBV6-2 or TRBV6-3 and TRBJ1-3; 7 bases fit TRBD1. Losses at the gene ends were 6 bases for V and 8 bases for J; bases not matched to a gene: 1. CDR1 MNHEY and CDR2 SVGEGT come from the germline V gene. The CDR3 covers 11 residues. CDR3 amino acids: CASSQGDTIYF. CDR3 DNA: TGTGCCAGCAGCCAGGGGGACACCATATATTTT.

The V call is TRBV6-1, the J call TRBJ1-2; 8 bases map to TRBD1. Germline V gene data show CDR1 as MNHNS and CDR2 as SASEGT. Germline trimming cut 3 bases from V and 6 bases from J; bases unmatched to any gene: 3. CDR3 length: 13 amino acids. The CDR3 region has the DNA TGTGCCAGCAGTGACAGGGGGCTGAATGGCTACACCTTC. This codes for CASSDRGLNGYTF.

The gene calls are TRBV12-3 or TRBV12-4 and TRBJ2-1; D might be TRBD1 (5 bases). The V end was cut by 2 bases, the J end by 4 bases, with 6 bases between. The CDR3 extends over 13 amino acids. CDR3 sequence (DNA): TGTGCCAGCAGTTTACAGGGTTACAATGAGCAGTTCTTC. Protein sequence: CASSLQGYNEQFF.

J is TRBJ2-5 and V is TRBV7-8; 12 nucleotides agree with TRBD2. This CDR3 has 19 residues. Germline CDR1 reads SGHVS; CDR2 reads FQNEAQ. V lost 4 bases and J lost 7; bases outside the gene matches: 19. DNA for the CDR3: TGTGCCAGCAGCTCCCTAGCGGGAGGGTTCAGAAGTCCTTTGGGGACCCAGTACTTC. Protein sequence: CASSSLAGGFRSPLGTQYF.

This clone was counted only a few times. The chain has TRBV2 and TRBJ2-1, with 10 bases matching TRBD2. The CDR3 is made up of 13 amino acids. Trimming took 6 bases from V and 6 from J; bases not matched to a gene: 2. Germline V CDR1 and CDR2: SNHLY, FYNNEI. As DNA, the CDR3 is TGTGCCAGCAGAGCTAGCGGGAGCAATGAGCAGTTCTTC. Translated: CASRASGSNEQFF.

J is TRBJ2-7 and V is TRBV6-5; a possible D gene is TRBD1 (6 bases). Deletions cut 0 bases from V and 7 bases from J, with 16 bases between. This CDR3 contains 15 residues. Per the germline V gene, CDR1 is MNHEY and CDR2 is SVGAGI. CDR3: CASSYSGTSASEQYF. The CDR3 DNA follows: TGTGCCAGCAGTTACTCCGGGACATCCGCCTCGGAGCAGTACTTC.

This clone was seen just once. This chain uses TRBV29-1 with TRBJ2-5; TRBD1 matches at 7 bases. CDR1 SQVTM and CDR2 ANQGSEA come from the germline V gene. This CDR3 comprises 13 residues. J lost 1 base, V lost 3 bases, and 2 bases had no gene match. In DNA form, the CDR3 reads TGCAGCGTTGAGGGACAGATCCAAGAGACCCAGTACTTC. Translated: CSVEGQIQETQYF.

In regard to this clone: At one boundary the junction diverges from the germline segment, which might be a read error. The chain joins TRBV7-2 to TRBJ1-5, with 8 bases aligning to TRBD1. The germline CDR1 and CDR2 sequences are SGHTA and FQGNSA. The CDR3 contains 14 residues. Here the CDR3 reads CASSFDRGKQPQHF. The CDR3 region has the DNA TGTGCCAGCAGCTTCGACAGGGGCAAACAGCCCCAGCATTTT. The whole variable domain, remainder taken from reference TRBV7-2 and TRBJ1-5, is GAGVSQSPSNKVTEKGKDVELRCDPISGHTALYWYRQSLGQGLEFLIYFQGNSAPDKSGLPSDRFSAERTGGSVSTLTIQRTQQEDSAVYLCASSFDRGKQPQHFGDGTRLSIL.